Listed below are T cell receptor beta chains from one sample, sequenced in a study of blood T cell repertoires in COVID-19. Data came from immunoSEQ multiplex PCR; TCRdb stores just in-frame clones and leaves some out. The sample holds about 99,000 clones; approximately 80% are singletons and the top ten take under 30%. Material for sequencing was peripheral blood. The receptors come from a man aged 60 to 75 with acute or convalescent COVID-19. Both conserved end residues are part of each CDR3. A D gene is named only where the DNA matches it firmly. Expanded clones get a size class; other rows say once, few or many, or leave the size out.

cdr3_aa v_call clone_size d_call j_call
CASSELAGGPGELFF TRBV6-1 few TRBD2 TRBJ2-2
CASGRIRTGGHNEQFF TRBV12-5 . TRBD1 TRBJ2-1
CASSSPSDRWATQYF TRBV6-5 once . TRBJ2-3
CASRRGEGEQFF TRBV11-3 . TRBD2 TRBJ2-1
CASTQGVSYNSPLHF TRBV19 . TRBD1 TRBJ1-6
CATSAGQGGQPQHF TRBV24-1 . . TRBJ1-5
CASRMQGSNTEAFF TRBV11-2 once . TRBJ1-1
CASSIRGNRWSVVTEAFF TRBV19 once . TRBJ1-1
CASGQGANNEQFF TRBV6-5 . TRBD1 TRBJ2-1
CASRDPRGSSYEQYF TRBV5-4 . . TRBJ2-7
CASSPSNTGELFF TRBV7-9 . . TRBJ2-2
CASSLGRAYEQYF TRBV27 . . TRBJ2-7
CASSPRAGVGTFNTQYF TRBV7-9 . . TRBJ2-3
CATAQGTYNSPLHF TRBV5-5 . . TRBJ1-6
CASSLYPRRDTEAFF TRBV27 . . TRBJ1-1
CATSGTDRDTDTQYF TRBV24-1 . TRBD1 TRBJ2-3
CASTNPRQGAYEQYF TRBV19 . TRBD1 TRBJ2-7
CASSLYGTDKFEAFF TRBV27 . TRBD1 TRBJ1-1
CASSSTEASWDEQYF TRBV5-1 . . TRBJ2-7
CASSQVTGYTEAFF TRBV3-1/TRBV3-2 . . TRBJ1-1
CASSRNRGESTDTQYF TRBV7-8 . TRBD1 TRBJ2-3
CASSTDYTGLAGGVANEQFF TRBV2 . TRBD2 TRBJ2-1
CATSPATGRSEQYF TRBV24-1 . TRBD1 TRBJ2-7
CASSYGTTSTDTQYF TRBV6-2/TRBV6-3 . TRBD2 TRBJ2-3
CASSPWGTGDTEAFF TRBV4-1 . TRBD1 TRBJ1-1
CASSFRRGLLSTDTQYF TRBV5-1 . . TRBJ2-3
CASSSGGRLAGTDTQYF TRBV9 . TRBD2 TRBJ2-3
CASSPRTGETEAFF TRBV5-1 . TRBD1 TRBJ1-1
CASSPSQAETQYF TRBV7-2 few . TRBJ2-5
CASSLTLSGNTIYF TRBV5-4 . . TRBJ1-3
CASSSGTGHEKLFF TRBV7-2 . TRBD1 TRBJ1-4
CASSSGLRPYNEQFF TRBV28 . TRBD2 TRBJ2-1
CASNPGRREQFF TRBV2 . . TRBJ2-1
CASTPGTSYNSPLHF TRBV6-5 . . TRBJ1-6
CASSLRGPNEKLFF TRBV7-8 . TRBD1 TRBJ1-4
CASMPGDRGAGELFF TRBV28 . TRBD1 TRBJ2-2
CASSLVSSGGYYNEQFF TRBV7-9 . TRBD2 TRBJ2-1
CATSDPGTRNQDTQYF TRBV24-1 . TRBD2 TRBJ2-3
CASKKGWLNYGYTF TRBV19 . . TRBJ1-2
CASSQAWDSSYEQYF TRBV3-1/TRBV3-2 . TRBD1 TRBJ2-7
CASSLFGQGYEQYF TRBV3-1/TRBV3-2 . TRBD1 TRBJ2-7
CASSHPAGIPTGELFF TRBV4-1 . . TRBJ2-2
CATSGTSGSETQYF TRBV24-1 . TRBD2 TRBJ2-5
CASSRGLAGLNEQFF TRBV7-8 . TRBD2 TRBJ2-1
CAWIRSETQYF TRBV30 . . TRBJ2-5
CATSRRGQTHEQFF TRBV15 . . TRBJ2-1
CASSHKTGGLTSPLHF TRBV4-1 . TRBD1 TRBJ1-6
CSVPGQGGGGELFF TRBV29-1 . TRBD1 TRBJ2-2
CSANEGGHQPQHF TRBV20-1 . TRBD1 TRBJ1-5
CASSAGRALPNEQYF TRBV18 . . TRBJ2-7
CASSLAGVTDTQYF TRBV18 once TRBD2 TRBJ2-3